The 5 T cell receptor beta chains below all came from one sample that was sequenced in a study of T cell repertoires in cytomegalovirus infection (dated by TCRdb to between 2018 and 2020). The instrument was an Illumina HiSeq 1500. TCRdb's own reprocessing of the public reads used fastp at Q25 and MiXCR and kept productive beta chains. Every entry covers one CDR3 protein and lists the most common genes and DNA from its rows. The sample has about 900,000 distinct CDR3 sequences on record, 31% of them singletons. Clones ranked in the top ten supply 11% to 15% of the sample. Their antigens remain unidentified. The treatment or condition label of this sample denotes: in vitro stimulation with specific CMV peptide epitopes to enrich CMV-specific T cells. The input for sequencing was cultured CD8+ T cells from PBMCs, taken from culture after CMV antigen stimulation. The receptors stem from a human donor in good health (CMV status not recorded). Some clones in this sample may be carry-over from other donors' samples.

This clonotype was picked up a small number of times. V and J are TRBV5-4 and TRBJ1-2; D unresolved. Germline values: CDR1 SGHNT, CDR2 YYREEE (reference sequence). The CDR3 runs to 13 residues. V lost 0 bases to trimming and J lost 7 bases, with 10 bases between them. In DNA form, the CDR3 reads TGTGCCAGCAGCTTGGTAGGGTATGGTGGCTACACCTTC. It specifies CASSLVGYGGYTF.

This clonotype was found a few times. The V gene is TRBV12-5, the J gene TRBJ2-3; D might be TRBD1 (6 bases). This CDR3 spans 13 amino acids. Germline values: CDR1 LGHNT, CDR2 FRNRAP. With 6 bases removed from V and 2 bases from J, the gap between germline ends came to 9 bases. The CDR3 DNA reads as TGTGCTAGTGGGCGGACAGCCACAGATACGCAGTATTTT. It specifies CASGRTATDTQYF.

The chain uses TRBV7-9 and TRBJ1-1; perhaps TRBD1 as D (5 bases). The V gene lost 8 bases and the J gene lost 0 bases, with 13 bases spanning the gap. CDR1 and CDR2 (germline): SEHNR, FQNEAQ (reference sequence). This CDR3 region has 14 residues. The DNA for the CDR3 is TGTGCCAGCGTCATGACAGACATGAACACTGAAGCTTTCTTT. Protein product: CASVMTDMNTEAFF.

The chain carries TRBV30 and TRBJ2-7, with D possibly matching TRBD2 (5 bases). Germline V gene data show CDR1 as GTSNPN and CDR2 as SVGIG (reference sequence). This CDR3 has 12 amino acids. V shed 2 bases and J shed 5 bases, with 10 bases lying between them. CDR3 sequence: CAWSSTGNEQYV. Here the CDR3 DNA reads TGTGCCTGGAGTAGTACGGGGAACGAGCAGTACGTC.

This clonotype was detected a few times. The rearrangement links TRBV3-1 to TRBJ1-1; D remains ambiguous. Trimming removed 4 bases at V and 2 bases at J, with 20 bases between. Per the germline V gene, CDR1 is LGHDT and CDR2 is YNNKEL (reference sequence). There are 17 residues in the CDR3. In DNA form, the CDR3 reads TGTGCCAGCAGCCCTCGTTGGGGTGTCGGTGTAAACACTGAAGCTTTCTTT. The encoded protein is CASSPRWGVGVNTEAFF.